A single sample gave rise to the 17 T cell receptor beta chains below, sequenced in a study of OX40 agonist ivuxolimab in advanced cancers. Clones were read by immunoSEQ multiplex PCR, and TCRdb kept only the in-frame ones, dropping some. The table includes under 45,000 clones, about 80% detected once. Sequencing was performed on CD4+ or CD8+ T cells sorted from blood, taken in a trial of the OX40 agonist ivuxolimab. The receptors were sampled from an adult with an advanced solid tumor such as melanoma, head and neck, liver or kidney cancer.

This clone appeared a single time. The chain joins TRBV5-4 to TRBJ2-1; perhaps TRBD2 as D (6 bases). CDR1 and CDR2 from the germline V gene are SGHNT and YYREEE (reference sequence). Between the trimmed V and J ends, which lost 4 bases and 8 bases, there was a span of 19 bases. The CDR3 runs 15 residues. In nucleotides, the CDR3 is TGTGCCAGCAGCGGGGGGATGTCGGTGGGAGATGAGCAGTTCTTC. It specifies CASSGGMSVGDEQFF. Using reference TRBV5-4 and TRBJ2-1 for the parts outside the CDR3, the full variable domain is ETGVTQSPTHLIKTRGQQVTLRCSSQSGHNTVSWYQQALGQGPQFIFQYYREEENGRGNFPPRFSGLQFPNYSSELNVNALELDDSALYLCASSGGMSVGDEQFFGPGTRLTVL.

The chain has TRBV2 and TRBJ2-7; TRBD2 matches 11 bases. The CDR3 loop spans 16 amino acids. V lost 1 base and J lost 2; bases outside the gene matches: 4. Per germline, CDR1 SNHLY and CDR2 FYNNEI. CDR3 nucleotides: TGTGCCAGCAGTGAAGTAGCGGGGGGGTCACCCTACGAGCAGTACTTC. It codes for CASSEVAGGSPYEQYF. The variable domain in full, completed from reference TRBV2 and TRBJ2-7, reads EPEVTQTPSHQVTQMGQEVILRCVPISNHLYFYWYRQILGQKVEFLVSFYNNEISEKSEIFDDQFSVERPDGSNFTLKIRSTKLEDSAMYFCASSEVAGGSPYEQYFGPGTRLTVT.

This rearrangement joins TRBV5-6 to TRBJ2-7; 10 bases are a match to TRBD1. The CDR3 is made up of 15 amino acids. CDR1 and CDR2 from the germline V gene are SGHDT and YYEEEE. V was pared by 5 bases and J by 5 bases, with 10 bases of the junction left unmatched. CDR3 residues: CASRPRDRGPNEQYF. CDR3 nucleotides: TGTGCCAGCAGGCCCCGGGACAGGGGTCCCAACGAGCAGTACTTC.

This clone was seen a handful of times. The J gene is TRBJ1-2, the V gene TRBV5-6; possibly TRBD1 for D (6 bases). The V gene lost 5 bases and the J gene lost 3 bases, with 8 bases spanning the gap. CDR1 and CDR2 from the germline V gene are SGHDT and YYEEEE. This CDR3 comprises 12 residues. The CDR3 region has the DNA TGTGCCAGCAGGAGACAGGACTATGGCTACACCTTC. Translating gives CASRRQDYGYTF.

This chain connects TRBV10-3 to TRBJ1-5, with D hard to call. The V gene's germline CDR1 is ENHRY and CDR2 SYGVKD. Trimming cost V 3 bases and J 1 base, with 4 bases left between them. CDR3 length: 13 amino acids. CDR3 in amino acids: CAISEESNQPQHF. The CDR3 bases are TGTGCCATCAGTGAAGAAAGCAATCAGCCCCAGCATTTT.

This clone was detected only a few times. The chain links TRBV7-9 to TRBJ2-5; D may match TRBD1 or TRBD2 (5 bases each). CDR1 is SEHNR and CDR2 is FQNEAQ in the germline V gene (reference sequence). The CDR3 is 15 residues long. With 1 base removed from V and 4 bases from J, the gap between germline ends came to 13 bases. CDR3 in DNA: TGTGCCAGCAGCTTAGTGGGGACCCCCCCAGAGACCCAGTACTTC. This gives the protein CASSLVGTPPETQYF.

The chain couples TRBV19 to TRBJ2-5, with TRBD1 identical over 10 bases. The J call is doubtful: the DNA matches TRBJ2-7 better. Germline V gives CDR1 LNHDA, CDR2 SQIVND (reference sequence). This CDR3 comprises 15 residues. CDR3 coding DNA: TGTGCCACCCGAAAGTGGGACAGGGGTTCCTACGAGCAGTACTTC. Amino acids: CATRKWDRGSYEQYF.

The chain is built from TRBV7-6 and TRBJ1-2; D remains unclear. V gave up 1 base and J gave up 8 bases, with 11 bases separating them. Germline CDR1 and CDR2: SGHVS and FNYEAQ. The CDR3 is made up of 13 amino acids. The chain's CDR3 is CASSLERARGYTF. The CDR3 bases are TGTGCCAGCAGCTTAGAGAGGGCTCGCGGCTACACCTTC.

CDR3 loop: CASTLSNYGYTF. The CDR3 region has the DNA TGTGCCAGCACTCTCAGCAACTATGGCTACACCTTC. The chain couples TRBV28 to TRBJ1-2; no firm D call. Germline V gives CDR1 MDHEN, CDR2 SYDVKM. This CDR3 comprises 12 residues. V lost 7 bases and J 2 bases, leaving 8 bases between the germline ends.

This clone was counted at least ten times. This chain joins TRBV20-1 and TRBJ2-4, with D maybe TRBD2 (6 bases). In germline, CDR1 is DFQATT, CDR2 SNEGSKA (reference sequence). This CDR3 is 11 amino acids long. CDR3 in DNA: TGCAGCGGAGGGGAAAAAAACATTCAGTACTTC. As protein: CSGGEKNIQYF.

This sequence joins TRBV4-2 and TRBJ1-2, with D perhaps TRBD1 (6 bases). The CDR3 extends over 14 amino acids. From germline, CDR1 is LGHNA and CDR2 YNFKEQ. V was clipped by 5 bases and J by 4 bases, with 14 bases between them. The CDR3 loop is CASSFGGGAYGYTF. In DNA, the CDR3 is TGTGCCAGCAGCTTCGGAGGGGGAGCCTATGGCTACACCTTC.

The chain links TRBV29-1 to TRBJ1-1; possible D gene TRBD1, 6 bases. The CDR3 runs to 14 residues. Between the trimmed V and J ends, which lost 4 bases and 3 bases, there was a span of 15 bases. CDR1 is SQVTM, CDR2 ANQGSEA, per germline. CDR3 in amino acids: CSVVPQGYDTEAFF. For the CDR3, the DNA is TGCAGCGTTGTCCCGCAGGGGTACGACACTGAAGCTTTCTTT.

The J gene is TRBJ1-1, the V gene TRBV13; 7 bases fit TRBD1. Germline V lookup: CDR1 PRHDT, CDR2 FYEKMQ (reference sequence). The trim removed 5 bases at V and 4 bases at J, leaving 7 bases unmatched. The CDR3 consists of 14 residues. CDR3 amino acids: CASSKTGSGTEAFF. CDR3 bases: TGTGCCAGCAGCAAGACAGGGTCGGGCACTGAAGCTTTCTTT.

The chain couples TRBV9 to TRBJ1-1; 10 bases line up with TRBD1. Germline V CDR1 and CDR2: SGDLS, YYNGEE. Trimming took 4 bases from V and 5 from J; bases not matched to a gene: 11. This CDR3 contains 16 residues. The CDR3 nucleotides are TGTGCCAGCAGCCCGCGGGACAGGGGTCCCCGAACTGAAGCTTTCTTT. Its protein product is CASSPRDRGPRTEAFF.

The rearrangement links TRBV7-8 to TRBJ1-1, with D unresolved. The CDR3 runs to 15 residues. The V gene's germline CDR1 is SGHVS and CDR2 FQNEAQ. Deletions cut 5 bases from V and 6 bases from J, with 19 bases between. As DNA, the CDR3 is TGTGCCAGCAGCCTCGGGTCCCTAGGGAAGGCTGAAGCTTTCTTT. This gives the protein CASSLGSLGKAEAFF.

The V and J genes are TRBV28 and TRBJ1-6; D remains ambiguous. The CDR3 runs to 12 residues. V lost 5 bases and J lost 8, with 7 bases in between. Germline-derived CDR1 and CDR2 are MDHEN and SYDVKM. The CDR3 reads CASSKFDSPLHF. In DNA form, the CDR3 reads TGTGCCAGCAGTAAGTTTGATTCACCCCTCCACTTT.

CDR3 DNA sequence: TGTGCCAGCAGCTTGCGTGACACGGCCGATGAGCAGTTCTTC. Translated: CASSLRDTADEQFF. The V and J genes are TRBV7-9 and TRBJ2-1; no clear D. Germline V gene sequence: CDR1 SEHNR, CDR2 FQNEAQ (reference sequence). This CDR3 contains 14 residues. Trimming took 3 bases from V and 8 from J, leaving 14 bases between them.